This paragraph reports one T cell receptor beta chain. Its target is unknown. Germline CDR1 reads SGHAT; CDR2 reads FQNNGV. This CDR3 region has 15 residues. The V and J ends lost 5 bases and 5 bases, in that order; junction bases with no gene match: 5. The method was immunoSEQ multiplex PCR; TCRdb's version includes in-frame clones alone and lacks a portion of them. The table records around 90,000 clones, about four fifths of them present only once. The sample belongs to a study of radiotherapy plus CTLA-4 blockade in lung cancer. In the study overall: With 25% to 35% of patients having disease control, objective responses were seen in less than 20%. General observations from the study: Increased serum interferon-beta after radiation also reportedly predicted response strongly. Among blood TCR repertoires after radiotherapy plus ipilimumab, tumor-derived clones expanded.

The sample was peripheral blood, taken from a patient treated with radiotherapy plus ipilimumab. This TCR came from a human donor with non-small cell lung cancer that progressed on radiotherapy plus ipilimumab. The V call is TRBV11-2, the J call TRBJ2-3; 12 bases fit TRBD2. The CDR3 loop is CASSQLAGGRDTQYF. Written as DNA, the CDR3 is TGTGCCAGCAGCCAACTAGCGGGAGGCCGAGATACGCAGTATTTT.